This T cell receptor (beta chain) stems from a study of T-cell reconstitution after alpha-beta-depleted transplantation in children. Unique molecular identifiers were used to barcode this TCRbeta library. TCRdb reprocessed the PCR reads via MiXCR and lists one record per CDR3 protein. The repertoire holds 190,000 or so distinct CDR3 sequences, with 13% to 15% as singletons. Worth noting for this clonotype: A much larger clone differs by one base, so this may be a read error.

CDR1 and CDR2 (germline): SGHKS, YYEKEE (reference sequence). The V and J ends lost 4 bases and 7 bases, in that order; junction bases with no gene match: 12. The CDR3 has 15 amino acids. This clonotype was obtained from a human donor who donated a stem cell graft to a child with acute lymphoblastic leukemia. The chain combines TRBV5-5 with TRBJ1-2, with 8 bases lining up with TRBD1. The material sequenced was PBMCs from the stem cell graft donor, taken from the stem cell graft. The CDR3 DNA sequence: TGTGCCAGCAGCAGGGGACAGGAAGCTCCCTGTGGCTACACCTTC. It encodes CASSRGQEAPCGYTF.